This entry features one TCR beta chain sequence. Its matching antigen is unknown. Sequencing used immunoSEQ multiplex PCR; TCRdb keeps in-frame clones, though not all of them. The repertoire holds 55,000 to 65,000 clones, with roughly 91% as singletons. Time point meaning: neoterminal ileum biopsy at postoperative endoscopy, about 6 months after surgery. This sample was included in a study of T cell repertoires in ileal Crohn's disease. Study outcomes and limitations: Active smokers at surgery had more clonal expansions than non-smokers. Compared with CD4 T cells, sorted CD8 cells carried more expanded clones.

There are 16 residues in the CDR3. CDR1 and CDR2 from the germline V gene are MNHEY and SMNVEV (reference sequence). V lost 6 bases and J lost 6, with 21 bases in between. Specimen: ileal tissue. The clonotype was recovered from an adult with Crohn's disease. The chain employs TRBV27 and TRBJ2-1; D is undetermined. The CDR3: CASSRQYPPHLNEQFF. CDR3 nucleotides: TGTGCCAGCAGCAGACAATACCCTCCTCATCTCAATGAGCAGTTCTTC.